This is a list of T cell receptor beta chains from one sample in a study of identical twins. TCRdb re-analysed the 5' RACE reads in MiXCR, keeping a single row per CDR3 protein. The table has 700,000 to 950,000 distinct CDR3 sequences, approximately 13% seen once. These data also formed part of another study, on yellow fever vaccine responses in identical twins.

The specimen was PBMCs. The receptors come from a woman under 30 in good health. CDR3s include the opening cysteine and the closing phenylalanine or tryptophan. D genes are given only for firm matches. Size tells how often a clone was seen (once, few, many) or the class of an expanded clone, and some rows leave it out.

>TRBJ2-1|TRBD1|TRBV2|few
TGTGCCAGCAGGAATCACAGGGGGGTCAACAATGAGCAGTTCTTC
CASRNHRGVNNEQFF
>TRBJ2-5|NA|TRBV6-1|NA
TGTGCCAGCCAAAGGCGGTTGCGAGAGACCCAGTACTTC
CASQRRLRETQYF
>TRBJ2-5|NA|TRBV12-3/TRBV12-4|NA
TGTGCCAGCAGGTTATGGACAACGAGAGGGGAGACCCAGTACTTC
CASRLWTTRGETQYF
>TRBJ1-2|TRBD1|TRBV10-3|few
TGTGCCATCAGTGAGTCGACAGGGCTCGGGGGCTACACCTTC
CAISESTGLGGYTF
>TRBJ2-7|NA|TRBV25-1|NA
TGTGCCAGCAGTGCATATCGTGGGAGCTCCTACGAGCAGTACTTC
CASSAYRGSSYEQYF
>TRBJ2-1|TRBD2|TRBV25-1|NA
TGTGCCAGGGGACTAGCGGGGGCTATCGGTTGCTACAATGAGCAGTTCTTC
CARGLAGAIGCYNEQFF
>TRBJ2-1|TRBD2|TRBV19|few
TGTGCCAGTAGTATTTCGTTTCTAGCGGGCTCCTACAATGAGCAGTTCTTC
CASSISFLAGSYNEQFF
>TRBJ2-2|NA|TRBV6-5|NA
TGTGCCAGCAGTTACACGATCTCCGGGGAGCTGTTTTTT
CASSYTISGELFF
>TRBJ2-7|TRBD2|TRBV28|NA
TGTGCCAGCAGTTTAACTAGCGGGAGCCTACCCTACGAGCAGTACTTC
CASSLTSGSLPYEQYF
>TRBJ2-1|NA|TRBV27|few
TGTGCCAGCAGTTTAGCGGGAAAGAGATACAATGAGCAGTTCTTC
CASSLAGKRYNEQFF
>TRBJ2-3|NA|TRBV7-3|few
TGTGCCAGCAGCTCTTCTAACACAGATACGCAGTATTTT
CASSSSNTDTQYF
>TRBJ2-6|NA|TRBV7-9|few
TGTGCCAGCACACCCCGCTCTGGGGCCAACGTCCTGACTTTC
CASTPRSGANVLTF
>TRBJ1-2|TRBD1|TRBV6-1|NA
TGTGCCAGCAACCTAAGGACAGGGGTTGACTATGGCTACACCTTC
CASNLRTGVDYGYTF
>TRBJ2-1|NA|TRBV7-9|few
TGTGCCAGCAGTTCTCGACAGGCAAGCTCCTACAATGAGCAGTTCTTC
CASSSRQASSYNEQFF
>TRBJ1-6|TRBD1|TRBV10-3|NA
TGTGCCATCAGTCCAGGACAGGGGAGGATGGGTTCACCCCTCCACTTT
CAISPGQGRMGSPLHF
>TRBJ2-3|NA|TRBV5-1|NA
TGCGCCAGCAGCTTGCCCCCTCGGCACGCAGATACGCAGTATTTT
CASSLPPRHADTQYF
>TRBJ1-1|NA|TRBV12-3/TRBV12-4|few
TGTGCCAGCAGCCCCCACCGGGTCCGGGACACTGAAGCTTTCTTT
CASSPHRVRDTEAFF
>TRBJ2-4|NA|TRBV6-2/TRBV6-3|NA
TGTGCCAGCAGTTCGCGGACGGATCAGTACTTC
CASSSRTDQYF
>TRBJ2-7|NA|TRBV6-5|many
TGTGCCAGCAGTGGAGGTAGCGAGCAGTACTTC
CASSGGSEQYF
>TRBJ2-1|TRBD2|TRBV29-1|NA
TGCAGCGTTGCCCTAGCGGGGGGGGTCAATGAGCAGTTCTTC
CSVALAGGVNEQFF
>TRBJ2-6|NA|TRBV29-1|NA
TGCAGCGTTGAAGAGCTCCGCCGGTGGGGGGCCAACGTCCTGACTTTC
CSVEELRRWGANVLTF
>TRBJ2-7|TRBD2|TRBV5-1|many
TGCGCCAGCAGCTCGACTAGCGGGAGGAGGTACGAGCAGTACTTC
CASSSTSGRRYEQYF
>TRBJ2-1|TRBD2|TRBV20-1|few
TGCAGTGCCGTAGGCAGCGGGAGCTCCTACAATGAGCAGTTCTTC
CSAVGSGSSYNEQFF
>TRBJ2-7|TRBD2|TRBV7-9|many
TGTGCCAGCAGCTCACTAGCGGGGAGCTCTAGCGAGCAGTACTTC
CASSSLAGSSSEQYF
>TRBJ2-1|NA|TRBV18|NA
TGTGCCAGCTCCGGCCCTCTCGGGGGTGGGGGTGAGCAGTTCTTC
CASSGPLGGGGEQFF
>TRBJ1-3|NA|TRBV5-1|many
TGCGCCAGCAGCTTGGGCGCGGGCAAGGCATCTGGAAACACCATATATTTT
CASSLGAGKASGNTIYF
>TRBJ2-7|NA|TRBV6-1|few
TGTGCCAGCACCCCCACTAGCAGTTCCTACGAGCAGTACTTC
CASTPTSSSYEQYF
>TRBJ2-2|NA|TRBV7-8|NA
TGTGCCAGCAGCTTAACTGGACTGTCTGTATTCGGGGAGCTGTTTTTT
CASSLTGLSVFGELFF
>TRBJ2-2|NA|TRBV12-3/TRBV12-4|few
TGTGCCAGCAGCTCTAGGCCCTCCGCCGGGGAGCTGTTTTTT
CASSSRPSAGELFF
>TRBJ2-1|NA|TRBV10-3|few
TGTGCCATCAGTGAGTCTCGTGGGATTAGCTCCTACAATGAGCAGTTCTTC
CAISESRGISSYNEQFF
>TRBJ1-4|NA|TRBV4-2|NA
TGTGCCAGCAGCCCCGGAGGGTTCGTGTTTTTT
CASSPGGFVFF
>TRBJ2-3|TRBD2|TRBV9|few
TGTGCCAGCAGCCCCCGGATTAATAGCGGGAGTTGGGATACGCAGTATTTT
CASSPRINSGSWDTQYF
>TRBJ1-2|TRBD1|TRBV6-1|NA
TGTGCCAGCAGTCCACAGGGGACTACGGAAGGCTACACCTTC
CASSPQGTTEGYTF
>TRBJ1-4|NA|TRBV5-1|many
TGCGCCAGCAGCTTGACCGGTAATGAAAAACTGTTTTTT
CASSLTGNEKLFF
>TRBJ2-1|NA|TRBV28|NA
TGTGCCAGCAACGCGCGGGAATTCTACAATGAGCAGTTCTTC
CASNAREFYNEQFF
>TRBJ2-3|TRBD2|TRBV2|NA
TGTGCCAGCAGACCAAGCGGGGCAAGCACAGATACGCAGTATTTT
CASRPSGASTDTQYF
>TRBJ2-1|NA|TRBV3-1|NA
TGTGCCAGCAGCCAAGAAGGTAGAGGGTACAATGAGCAGTTCTTC
CASSQEGRGYNEQFF
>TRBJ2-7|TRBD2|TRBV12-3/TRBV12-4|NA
TGTGCCAGCAGGGTGACTAGCGGGAGTCACGAGCAGTACTTC
CASRVTSGSHEQYF
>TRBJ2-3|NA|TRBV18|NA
TGTGCCAGCTCAGAACGGCCGGAGGGAGCAGATACGCAGTATTTT
CASSERPEGADTQYF
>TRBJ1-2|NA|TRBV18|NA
TGTGCCAGCTCACGGGCCGGGTCCTACACCTTC
CASSRAGSYTF
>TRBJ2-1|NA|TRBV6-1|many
TGTGCCAGCAGTCCAGGACACTTCTCCTACAATGAGCAGTTCTTC
CASSPGHFSYNEQFF
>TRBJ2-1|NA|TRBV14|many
TGTGCCAGCAGCCAAGTCGGCGTCGGGGAGCAGTTCTTC
CASSQVGVGEQFF
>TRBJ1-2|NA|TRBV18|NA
TGTGCCAGCTCACCAACACCGGGTGCCTATGGCTACACCTTC
CASSPTPGAYGYTF
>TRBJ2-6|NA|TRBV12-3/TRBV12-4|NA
TGTGCCAGCAGTTTTTTCCAGGGGGCCAACGTCCTGACTTTC
CASSFFQGANVLTF
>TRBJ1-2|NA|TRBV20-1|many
TGCAGTGCTAGAGATCTGGACTATGGCTACACCTTC
CSARDLDYGYTF
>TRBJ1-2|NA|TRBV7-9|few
TGTGCCAGCAGCAGACCCACTATTTATGGCTACACCTTC
CASSRPTIYGYTF
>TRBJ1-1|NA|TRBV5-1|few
TGCGCCAGCAGCAGCCAGGGTGGGTCTGAAGCTTTCTTT
CASSSQGGSEAFF
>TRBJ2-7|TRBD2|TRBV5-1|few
TGCGCCAGCAGCCCGGCGACTAGCTTGGCCTCCTACGAGCAGTACTTC
CASSPATSLASYEQYF
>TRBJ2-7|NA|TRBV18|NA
TGTGCCAGCTCACCATACCCACAGGACCCCTTCTACGAGCAGTACTTC
CASSPYPQDPFYEQYF
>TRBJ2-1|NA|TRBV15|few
TGTGCCACCAGCCCCAGGACCCTCTCCTACAATGAGCAGTTCTTC
CATSPRTLSYNEQFF